This T cell receptor beta chain was sequenced in a study of CD8+ T cells in alopecia areata. Study summary: Treated individuals took tofacitinib by mouth, 5 to 10 mg twice daily. Study observations and caveats: For patients receiving tofacitinib, scalp clonality and expanded CD8+ clones among the top 100 significantly decreased. More clonal than normal scalp was lesional scalp, particularly alopecia totalis/universalis. Sharing of TCRs across patients appeared less clear than in mice, possibly for HLA-related reasons.

Note on this clone: Its specificity is unknown.

Sequencing templates came from extracted RNA that was reverse transcribed into cDNA. The table came from immunoSEQ multiplex PCR; TCRdb's copy has only in-frame clones and leaves some out. Of more than 140,000 clones listed, 85% to 90% are singletons. The sample's treatment: oral pan-JAK inhibitor, 5-10 mg twice daily. The CDR3 consists of 14 residues. Germline-derived CDR1 and CDR2 are LNHDA and SQIVND (reference sequence). V lost 3 bases, J lost 4 bases, and 2 bases stayed unmatched. This TCR was recovered from a human donor with alopecia areata. Sequencing was performed on CD8+ T cells sorted from blood, taken at week 4, from a patient treated with tofacitinib. The rearrangement links TRBV19 to TRBJ2-5; 10 bases line up with TRBD1. This CDR3 reads CASSIGTGAETQYF. The CDR3 DNA is TGTGCCAGTAGTATTGGGACAGGGGCAGAGACCCAGTACTTC.